In its sample, the clone carrying this TCR beta chain is medium-sized. Its matching antigen is unknown. This table comes from immunoSEQ multiplex PCR, and its TCRdb copy is limited to in-frame clones, with some not included. This sample yields about 9,600 clones, of which around 79% are seen a single time; 7.5% to 10% belongs to the top ten. J lost 4 bases, V lost 0 bases, and 9 bases had no gene match. CDR1 is WNHNN and CDR2 is SYGVQD in the germline V gene (reference sequence). The length of the CDR3 is 17 residues. The data derive from a study of T cell clonotyping in hematopoietic cell transplantation. Study-wide points: CD4 and CD8 repertoire contributions could not be separated without sorting.

The chain couples TRBV10-1 to TRBJ1-3; 7 nucleotides match TRBD1. The origin of this receptor is a female patient in her thirties or forties who had an allogeneic stem cell transplant from a related donor, so T cells may come from the graft donor. Some clones in this sample may be carry-over from other donors' samples. The sequencing used PBMCs, collected 30 days after allogeneic stem cell transplant. CDR3 nucleotides: TGCGCCAGCAGTGAGTCGTTCTCAGGGGGGCTAGGAAACACCATATATTTT. Protein sequence: CASSESFSGGLGNTIYF.